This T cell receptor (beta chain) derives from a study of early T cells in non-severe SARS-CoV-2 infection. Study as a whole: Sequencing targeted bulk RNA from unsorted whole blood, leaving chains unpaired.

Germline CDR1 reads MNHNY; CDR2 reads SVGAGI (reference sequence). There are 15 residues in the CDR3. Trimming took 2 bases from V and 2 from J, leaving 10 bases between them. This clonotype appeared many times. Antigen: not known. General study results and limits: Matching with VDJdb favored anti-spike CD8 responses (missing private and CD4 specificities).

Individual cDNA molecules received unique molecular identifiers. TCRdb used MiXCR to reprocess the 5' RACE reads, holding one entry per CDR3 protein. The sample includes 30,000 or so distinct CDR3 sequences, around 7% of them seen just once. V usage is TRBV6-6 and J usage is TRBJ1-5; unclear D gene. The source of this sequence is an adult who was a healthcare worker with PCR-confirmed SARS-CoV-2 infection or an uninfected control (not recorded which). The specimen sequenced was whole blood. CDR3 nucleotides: TGTGCCAGCAGTTACGGTCAGAAGGGCAATCAGCCCCAGCATTTT. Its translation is CASSYGQKGNQPQHF.